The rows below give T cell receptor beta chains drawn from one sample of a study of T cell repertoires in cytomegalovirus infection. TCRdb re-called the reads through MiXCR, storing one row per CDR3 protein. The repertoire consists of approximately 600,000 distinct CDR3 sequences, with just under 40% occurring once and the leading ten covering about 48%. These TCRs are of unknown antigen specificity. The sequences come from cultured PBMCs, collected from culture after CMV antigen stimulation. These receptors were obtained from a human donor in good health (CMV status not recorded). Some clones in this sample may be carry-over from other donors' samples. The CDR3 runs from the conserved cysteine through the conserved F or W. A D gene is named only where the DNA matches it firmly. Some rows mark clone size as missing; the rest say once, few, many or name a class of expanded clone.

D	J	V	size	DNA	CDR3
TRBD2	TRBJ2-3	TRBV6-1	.	TGTGCCAGCAGTTTTCTAGCGGTAGACACAGATACGCAGTATTTT	CASSFLAVDTDTQYF
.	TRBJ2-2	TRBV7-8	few	TGTGCCAGCAGCTTAGTAGTGCGGGCATGGCCGAACACCGGGGAGCTGTTTTTT	CASSLVVRAWPNTGELFF
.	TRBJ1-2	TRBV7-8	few	TGTGCCAGCAGCTTAGCTCCAGGGAAGGGCTACACCTTC	CASSLAPGKGYTF
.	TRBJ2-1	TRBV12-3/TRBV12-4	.	TGTGCCAGCAGTAGGGACTTCAGCTCCTACAATGAGCAGTTCTTC	CASSRDFSSYNEQFF
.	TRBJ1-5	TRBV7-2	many	TGTGCCAGCAGCACCCAAGGGAGCCAGCCCCAGCATTTT	CASSTQGSQPQHF
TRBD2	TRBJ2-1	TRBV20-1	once	TGCAGTGCCATGACCGGGACTAGCGGGATTGAGCAGTTCTTC	CSAMTGTSGIEQFF
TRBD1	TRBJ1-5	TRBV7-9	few	TGTGCCAGCAGCTTAATCCAGGGGGCGAAGAATCAGCCCCAGCATTTT	CASSLIQGAKNQPQHF
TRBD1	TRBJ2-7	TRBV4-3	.	TGCGCCAGCAGCCAAGATGTCAGGGGGCTCTCCTACGAGCAGTACTTC	CASSQDVRGLSYEQYF
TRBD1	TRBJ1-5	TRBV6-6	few	TGTGCCAGCAGTGGCGACACAGGGGTTAGGGATCAGCCCCAGCATTTT	CASSGDTGVRDQPQHF
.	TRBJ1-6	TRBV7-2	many	TGTGCCAGCAGCTATTCCAGGTTTAATTCACCCCTCCACTTT	CASSYSRFNSPLHF
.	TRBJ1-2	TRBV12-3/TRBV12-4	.	TGTGCCAGCAGTTTTTTCAGGGGCGATGGCTACACCTTC	CASSFFRGDGYTF
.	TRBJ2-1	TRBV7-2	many	TGTGCCAGCAGCGGCGGCGGTAGCGGATACAATGAGCAGTTCTTC	CASSGGGSGYNEQFF
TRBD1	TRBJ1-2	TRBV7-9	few	TGTGCCAGCAGCCCCACGGACAGGGGGATCTATGGCTACACCTTC	CASSPTDRGIYGYTF
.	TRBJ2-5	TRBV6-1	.	TGTGCCAGCAACCTAGGCAGGGTGGAGGGCCAGTACTTC	CASNLGRVEGQYF
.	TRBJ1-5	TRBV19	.	TGTGCCAGTAGTGGGATTAGTCCCCAAAAGCCGCATTTT	CASSGISPQKPHF
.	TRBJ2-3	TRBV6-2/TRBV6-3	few	TGTGCCAGCAGTTTAGCCCCGAGAGATACGCAGTATTTT	CASSLAPRDTQYF
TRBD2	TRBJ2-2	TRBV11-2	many	TGTGCCAGCAGCTGGACTAGCGGAACCGGGGAGCTGTTTTTT	CASSWTSGTGELFF
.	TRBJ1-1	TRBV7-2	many	TGTGCCAGCAGCTTCTCAAGCATATTGAACACTGAAGCTTTCTTT	CASSFSSILNTEAFF
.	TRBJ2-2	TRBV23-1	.	TGCGCCAGCAAGTCGAAGAGCGGGGAGCTGTTTTTT	CASKSKSGELFF
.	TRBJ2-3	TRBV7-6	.	TGTGCCAGCAGCGTCCTGAGGAGCCCAGATACGCAGTATTTT	CASSVLRSPDTQYF
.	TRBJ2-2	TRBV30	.	TGTGCCTGGAGTGGCAGAAACACCGGGGAGCTGTTTTTT	CAWSGRNTGELFF
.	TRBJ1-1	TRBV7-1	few	TGTGCCAGCAGCCAAACCTCAAATCCTATAGCTTTCTTT	CASSQTSNPIAFF
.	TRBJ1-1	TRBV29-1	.	TGCAGCGTTGAACTAGGGGCCACTGAAGCTTTCTTT	CSVELGATEAFF
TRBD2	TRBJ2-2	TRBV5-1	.	TGCGCCAGCATCGGACTAGCGGGAGCCCCCGGGGAGCTGTTTTTT	CASIGLAGAPGELFF
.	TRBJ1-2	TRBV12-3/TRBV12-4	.	TGTGCCAGCAGTTATGGGGGGGATGGCTACACCTTC	CASSYGGDGYTF
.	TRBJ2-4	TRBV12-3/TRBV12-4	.	TGTGCCAGCAGCTTGCGTTTGCCTCAGGGCATTCAGTACTTC	CASSLRLPQGIQYF
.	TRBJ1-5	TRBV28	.	TGTGCCAGCAGCAGACTTTGGGACCGTTCAAATCAGCCCCAGCATTTT	CASSRLWDRSNQPQHF
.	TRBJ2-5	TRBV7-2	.	TGTGCCAGCAGCTTATTCCCAGGGTTGGGGACCCAGTACTTC	CASSLFPGLGTQYF
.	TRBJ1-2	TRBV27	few	TGTGCCAGCAGTTTGGGGGGCTCGGGGGATGGCTACACCTTC	CASSLGGSGDGYTF
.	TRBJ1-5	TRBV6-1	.	TGTGCCAGCAGTGGGTGGGACATTTCCACTCAGCCCCAGCATTTT	CASSGWDISTQPQHF
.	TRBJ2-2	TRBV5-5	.	TGTGCCAGCAGCCCGGGCTTTGGGCCGGACACCGGGGAGCTGTTTTTT	CASSPGFGPDTGELFF
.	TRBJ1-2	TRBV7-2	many	TGTGCCAGTCTCCAAAGTGCGGTTACCAACTATGGCTACACCTTC	CASLQSAVTNYGYTF
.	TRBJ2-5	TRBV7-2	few	TGTGCCAGCACCGTGATGGGGCAAGAGACCCAGTACTTC	CASTVMGQETQYF
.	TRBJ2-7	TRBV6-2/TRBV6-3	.	TGTGCCAGCAGTTACTCGAATGCCAATCTCGAGCAGTACTTC	CASSYSNANLEQYF
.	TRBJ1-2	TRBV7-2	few	TGTGCCAGCAGCTCCACAGGGATTCTCAACTATGGCTACACCTTC	CASSSTGILNYGYTF
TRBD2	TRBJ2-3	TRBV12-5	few	TGTGCTAGTGGGGCGGGACTAGCGGGAGATTTCGATACGCAGTATTTT	CASGAGLAGDFDTQYF
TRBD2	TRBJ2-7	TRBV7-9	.	TGTGCCAGCAGCCCTAAATTTACACTGGCGAGAGGGACTGGGGGGGGCGAGCAGTACTTC	CASSPKFTLARGTGGGEQYF
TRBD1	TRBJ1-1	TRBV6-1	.	TGTGCCAGCAGTGAATACGGACAGGGGGATACTGAAGCTTTCTTT	CASSEYGQGDTEAFF
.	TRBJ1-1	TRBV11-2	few	TGTGCCAGCAGTTTCAGCCCCGAGACTGAAGCTTTCTTT	CASSFSPETEAFF
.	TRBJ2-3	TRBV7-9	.	TGTGCCAGCAGCGCAAGGGGGGCAGGGCGAGGTACGCAGTATTTT	CASSARGAGRGTQYF
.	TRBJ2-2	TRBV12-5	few	TGTGCTAGTGGTTACCACACCGGGGAGCTGTTTTTT	CASGYHTGELFF
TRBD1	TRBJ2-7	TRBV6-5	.	TGTGCCATCGCGGACAGGACCCTATCCGAGCAGTACTTC	CAIADRTLSEQYF
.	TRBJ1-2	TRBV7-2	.	TGTGCCAGCAGCTTACGACAGGATGGTCGCTACACCTTC	CASSLRQDGRYTF
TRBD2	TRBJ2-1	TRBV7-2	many	TGTGCCAGCAGCTTATGGGGGGGTGAGCAGTTCTTC	CASSLWGGEQFF
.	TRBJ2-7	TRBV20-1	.	TGCAGTGCTAGTGGAGACACGACCTACGAGCAGTACTTC	CSASGDTTYEQYF
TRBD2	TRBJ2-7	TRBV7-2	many	TGTGCCAGCAGCCCACTAGCGGGAGTGGTCTCCTACGAGCAGTACTTC	CASSPLAGVVSYEQYF
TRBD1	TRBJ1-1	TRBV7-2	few	TGTGCCAGCAGCTTAGTCCCCCGGACAACAGGGGAGGGAACTGAAGCTTTCTTT	CASSLVPRTTGEGTEAFF
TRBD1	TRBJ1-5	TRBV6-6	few	TGTGCCACAGGGGACAGGGGGCTGTTGGCCCTCAATCAGCCCCAGCATTTT	CATGDRGLLALNQPQHF
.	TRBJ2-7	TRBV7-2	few	TGTGCCAGCAGCAAGTCCGGGCCCCAAGCGGGCGAGCAGTACTTC	CASSKSGPQAGEQYF
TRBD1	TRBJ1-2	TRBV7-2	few	TGTGCCAGCAGCCCACATGTAACTGACAGGGAATATGGCTACACCTTC	CASSPHVTDREYGYTF
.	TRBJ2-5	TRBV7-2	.	TGTGCCAGCAGCATAAGCATCTCGAGCGGGCACCAAGAGACCCAGTACTTC	CASSISISSGHQETQYF
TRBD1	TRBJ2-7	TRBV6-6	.	TGTGCCAGCAGTCGCTGGACAGGGGGGCCCGTGGAGCAGTACTTC	CASSRWTGGPVEQYF
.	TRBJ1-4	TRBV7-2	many	TGTGCCAGCAGCCCAGCGGGCGGCAGGAAACTGTTTTTT	CASSPAGGRKLFF
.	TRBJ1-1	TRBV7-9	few	TGTGCCAGCAGCGGCCGGACAGTGTCGGGTGAAGCTTTCTTT	CASSGRTVSGEAFF